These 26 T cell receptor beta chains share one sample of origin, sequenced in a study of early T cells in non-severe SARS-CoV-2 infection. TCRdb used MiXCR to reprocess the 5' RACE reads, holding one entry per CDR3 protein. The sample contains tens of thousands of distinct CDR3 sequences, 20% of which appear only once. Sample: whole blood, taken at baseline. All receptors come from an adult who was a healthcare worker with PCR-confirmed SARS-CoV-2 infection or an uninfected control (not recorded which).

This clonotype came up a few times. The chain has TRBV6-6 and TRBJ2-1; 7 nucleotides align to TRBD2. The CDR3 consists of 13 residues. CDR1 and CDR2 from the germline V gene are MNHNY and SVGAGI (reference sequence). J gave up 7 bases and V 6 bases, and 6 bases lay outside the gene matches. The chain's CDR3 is CASRGGTTNEQFF. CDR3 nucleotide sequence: TGTGCCAGCAGGGGAGGGACCACGAATGAGCAGTTCTTC.

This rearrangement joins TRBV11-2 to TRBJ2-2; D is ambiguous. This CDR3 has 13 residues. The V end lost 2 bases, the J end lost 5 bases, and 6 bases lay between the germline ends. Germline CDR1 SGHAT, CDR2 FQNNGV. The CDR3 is CASSLLVTGELFF. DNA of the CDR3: TGTGCCAGCAGCTTACTGGTAACCGGGGAGCTGTTTTTT. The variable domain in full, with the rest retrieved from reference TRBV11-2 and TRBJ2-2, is EAGVAQSPRYKIIEKRQSVAFWCNPISGHATLYWYQQILGQGPKLLIQFQNNGVVDDSQLPKDRFSAERLKGVDSTLKIQPAKLEDSAVYLCASSLLVTGELFFGEGSRLTVL.

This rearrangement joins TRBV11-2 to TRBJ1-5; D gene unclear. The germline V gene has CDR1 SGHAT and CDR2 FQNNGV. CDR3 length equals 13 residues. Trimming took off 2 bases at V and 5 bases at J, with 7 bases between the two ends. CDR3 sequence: CASSLMWDQPQHF. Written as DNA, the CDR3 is TGTGCCAGCAGCTTAATGTGGGATCAGCCCCAGCATTTT.

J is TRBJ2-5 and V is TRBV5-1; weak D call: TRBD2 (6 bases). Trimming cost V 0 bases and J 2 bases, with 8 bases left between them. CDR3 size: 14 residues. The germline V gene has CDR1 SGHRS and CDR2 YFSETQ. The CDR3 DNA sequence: TGCGCCAGCAGCTTGGTGGGAGGACAAGAGACCCAGTACTTC. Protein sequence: CASSLVGGQETQYF. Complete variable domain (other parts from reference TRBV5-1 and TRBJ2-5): KAGVTQTPRYLIKTRGQQVTLSCSPISGHRSVSWYQQTPGQGLQFLFEYFSETQRNKGNFPGRFSGRQFSNSRSEMNVSTLELGDSALYLCASSLVGGQETQYFGPGTRLLVL.

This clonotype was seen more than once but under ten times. The DNA of the CDR3 is TGTGCCAGCTCACCACCGCAGTCAAGCAATGAGCAGTTCTTC. It codes for CASSPPQSSNEQFF. The V gene is TRBV18, the J gene TRBJ2-1; no clear D gene. CDR3 length: 14 amino acids. CDR1 is KGHSH and CDR2 is LQKENI in the germline V gene. Trimming removed 0 bases from V and 6 bases from J, with 9 bases in between.

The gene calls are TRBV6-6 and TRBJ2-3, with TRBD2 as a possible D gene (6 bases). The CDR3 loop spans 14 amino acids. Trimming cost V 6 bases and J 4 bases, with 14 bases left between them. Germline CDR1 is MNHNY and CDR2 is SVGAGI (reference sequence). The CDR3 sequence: CASRTRGIPDTQYF. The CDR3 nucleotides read TGTGCCAGCAGAACCCGGGGGATACCAGATACGCAGTATTTT.

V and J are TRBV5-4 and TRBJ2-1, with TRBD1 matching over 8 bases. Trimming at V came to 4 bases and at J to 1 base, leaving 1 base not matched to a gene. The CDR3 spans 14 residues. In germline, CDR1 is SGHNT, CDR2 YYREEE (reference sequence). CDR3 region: CASSRQGSYNEQFF. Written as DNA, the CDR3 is TGTGCCAGCAGCCGACAGGGGTCCTACAATGAGCAGTTCTTC.

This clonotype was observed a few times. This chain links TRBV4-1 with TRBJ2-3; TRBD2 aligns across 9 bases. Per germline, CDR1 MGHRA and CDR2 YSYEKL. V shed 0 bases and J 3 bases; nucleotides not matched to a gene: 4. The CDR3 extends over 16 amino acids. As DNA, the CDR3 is TGCGCCAGCAGCCAAGAGCGGGGGGGCTCGACAGATACGCAGTATTTT. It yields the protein CASSQERGGSTDTQYF.

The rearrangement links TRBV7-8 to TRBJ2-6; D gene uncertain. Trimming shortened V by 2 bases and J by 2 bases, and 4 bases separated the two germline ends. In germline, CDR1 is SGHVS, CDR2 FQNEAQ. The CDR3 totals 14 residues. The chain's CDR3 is CASSLPAGANVLTF. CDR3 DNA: TGTGCCAGCAGCTTACCAGCTGGGGCCAACGTCCTGACTTTC. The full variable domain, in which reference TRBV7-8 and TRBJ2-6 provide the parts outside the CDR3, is GAGVSQSPRYKVAKRGQDVALRCDPISGHVSLFWYQQALGQGPEFLTYFQNEAQLDKSGLPSDRFFAERPEGSVSTLKIQRTQQEDSAVYLCASSLPAGANVLTFGAGSRLTVL.

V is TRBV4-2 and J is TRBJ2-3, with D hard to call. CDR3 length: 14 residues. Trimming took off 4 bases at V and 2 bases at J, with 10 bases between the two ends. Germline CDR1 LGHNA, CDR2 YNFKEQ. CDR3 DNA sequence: TGTGCCAGCAGCCTGCGCGTCCCCACAGATACGCAGTATTTT. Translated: CASSLRVPTDTQYF.

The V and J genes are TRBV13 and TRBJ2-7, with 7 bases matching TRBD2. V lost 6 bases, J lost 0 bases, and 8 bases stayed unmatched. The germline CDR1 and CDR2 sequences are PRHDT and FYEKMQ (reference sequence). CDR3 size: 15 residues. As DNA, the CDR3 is TGTGCCAGCAGTAGGAATCTAGCGGCCTCCTACGAGCAGTACTTC. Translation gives CASSRNLAASYEQYF.

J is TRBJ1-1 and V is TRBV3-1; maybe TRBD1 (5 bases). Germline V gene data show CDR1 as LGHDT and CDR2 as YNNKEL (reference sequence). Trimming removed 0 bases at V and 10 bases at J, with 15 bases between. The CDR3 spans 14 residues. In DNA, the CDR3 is TGTGCCAGCAGCCAAGAAGGCTTCCCTGGGGGAGCTTTCTTT. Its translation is CASSQEGFPGGAFF.

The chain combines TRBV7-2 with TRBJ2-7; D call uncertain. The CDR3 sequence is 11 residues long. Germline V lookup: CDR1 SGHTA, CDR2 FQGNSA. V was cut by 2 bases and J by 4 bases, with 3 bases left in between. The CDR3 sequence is CASSLMYEQYF. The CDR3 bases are TGTGCCAGCAGCTTAATGTACGAGCAGTACTTC.

The CDR3 protein is CASSPPGGANTEAFF. The CDR3 bases are TGTGCCAGCAGTCCTCCGGGAGGGGCGAACACTGAAGCTTTCTTT. The chain recombines TRBV12-3 or TRBV12-4 with TRBJ1-1, with D maybe TRBD1 (5 bases). The CDR3 has 15 residues. The ends were cut back, 5 bases at V and 1 base at J, with 14 bases in the middle.

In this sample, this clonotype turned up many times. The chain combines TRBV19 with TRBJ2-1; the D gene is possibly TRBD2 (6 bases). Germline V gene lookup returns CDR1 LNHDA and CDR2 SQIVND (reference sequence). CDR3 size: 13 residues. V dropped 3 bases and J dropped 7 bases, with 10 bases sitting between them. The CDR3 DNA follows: TGTGCCAGTAGTATCTTGGAGGGGAATGAGCAGTTCTTC. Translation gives CASSILEGNEQFF.

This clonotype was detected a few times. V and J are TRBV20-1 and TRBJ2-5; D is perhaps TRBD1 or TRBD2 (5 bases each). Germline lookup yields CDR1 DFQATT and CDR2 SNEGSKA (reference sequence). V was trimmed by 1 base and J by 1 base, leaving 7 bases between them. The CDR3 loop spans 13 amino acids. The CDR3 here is CSARAGLQETQYF. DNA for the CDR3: TGCAGTGCTAGAGCGGGGCTCCAAGAGACCCAGTACTTC.

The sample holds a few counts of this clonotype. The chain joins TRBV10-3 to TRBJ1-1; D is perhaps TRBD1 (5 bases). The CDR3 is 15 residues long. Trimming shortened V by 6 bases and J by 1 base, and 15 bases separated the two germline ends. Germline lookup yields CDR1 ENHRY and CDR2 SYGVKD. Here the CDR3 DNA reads TGTGCCATCAGCCTGGGACGGGGCACGAACACTGAAGCTTTCTTT. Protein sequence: CAISLGRGTNTEAFF.

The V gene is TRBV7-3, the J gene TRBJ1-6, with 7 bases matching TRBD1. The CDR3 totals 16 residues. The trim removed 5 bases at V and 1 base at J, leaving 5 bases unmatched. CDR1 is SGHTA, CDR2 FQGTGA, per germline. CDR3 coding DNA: TGTGCCAGCAGCCTACAGGGGACGTCCTATAATTCACCCCTCCACTTT. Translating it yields CASSLQGTSYNSPLHF.

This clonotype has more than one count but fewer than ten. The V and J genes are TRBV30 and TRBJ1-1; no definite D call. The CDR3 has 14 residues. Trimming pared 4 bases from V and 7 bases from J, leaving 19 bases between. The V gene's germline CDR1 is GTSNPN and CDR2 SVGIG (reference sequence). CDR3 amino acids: CAWKTFEGFFEAFF. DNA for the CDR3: TGTGCCTGGAAAACGTTTGAAGGTTTCTTTGAAGCTTTCTTT. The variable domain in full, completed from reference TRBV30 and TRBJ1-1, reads SQTIHQWPATLVQPVGSPLSLECTVEGTSNPNLYWYRQAAGRGLQLLFYSVGIGQISSEVPQNLSASRPQDRQFILSSKKLLLSDSGFYLCAWKTFEGFFEAFFGQGTRLTVV.

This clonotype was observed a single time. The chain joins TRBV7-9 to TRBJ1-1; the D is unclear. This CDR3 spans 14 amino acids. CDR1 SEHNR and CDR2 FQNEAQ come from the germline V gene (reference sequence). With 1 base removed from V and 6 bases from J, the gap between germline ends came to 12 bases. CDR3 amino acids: CASSLEGGLAEAFF. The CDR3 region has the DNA TGTGCCAGCAGCTTAGAAGGCGGACTGGCTGAAGCTTTCTTT.

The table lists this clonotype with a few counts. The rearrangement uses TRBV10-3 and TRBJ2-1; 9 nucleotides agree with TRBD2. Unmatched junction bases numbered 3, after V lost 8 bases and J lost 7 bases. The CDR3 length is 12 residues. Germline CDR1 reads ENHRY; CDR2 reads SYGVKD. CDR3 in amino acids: CAIAGGRNEQFF. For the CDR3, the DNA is TGTGCCATCGCGGGGGGGCGGAATGAGCAGTTCTTC.

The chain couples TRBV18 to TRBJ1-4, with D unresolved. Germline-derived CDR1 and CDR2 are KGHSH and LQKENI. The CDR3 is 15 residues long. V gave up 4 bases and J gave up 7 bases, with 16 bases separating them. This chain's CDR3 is CASSLSDPLREKLFF. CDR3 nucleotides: TGTGCCAGCTCACTCAGCGACCCACTGCGTGAAAAACTGTTTTTT.

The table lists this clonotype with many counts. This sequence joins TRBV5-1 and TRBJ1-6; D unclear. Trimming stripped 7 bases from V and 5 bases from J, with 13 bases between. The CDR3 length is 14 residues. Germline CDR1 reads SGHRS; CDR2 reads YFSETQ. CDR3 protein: CASRSWSDNSPLHF. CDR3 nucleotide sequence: TGCGCCAGCCGCAGTTGGTCCGATAATTCACCCCTCCACTTT.

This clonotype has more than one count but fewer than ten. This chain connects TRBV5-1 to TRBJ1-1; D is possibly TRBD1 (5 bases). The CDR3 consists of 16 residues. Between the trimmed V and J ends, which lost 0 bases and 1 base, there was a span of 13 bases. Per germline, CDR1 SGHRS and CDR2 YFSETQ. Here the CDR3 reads CASSLDAGVANTEAFF. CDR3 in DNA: TGCGCCAGCAGCTTGGACGCGGGGGTGGCGAACACTGAAGCTTTCTTT.

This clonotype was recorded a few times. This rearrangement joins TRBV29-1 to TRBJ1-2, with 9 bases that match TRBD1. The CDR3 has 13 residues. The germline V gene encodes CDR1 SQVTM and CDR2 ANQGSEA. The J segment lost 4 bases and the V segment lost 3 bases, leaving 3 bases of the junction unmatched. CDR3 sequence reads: CSVEWDRVYGYTF. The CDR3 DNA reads TGCAGCGTTGAGTGGGACAGGGTCTATGGCTACACCTTC.

Here the CDR3 reads CASSFGGEDIQYF. CDR3 DNA sequence: TGCGCCAGCAGCTTCGGCGGGGAGGACATTCAGTACTTC. This chain links TRBV5-1 with TRBJ2-4, with D possibly being TRBD2 (6 bases). CDR3 length: 13 residues. Per germline, CDR1 SGHRS and CDR2 YFSETQ. The V end lost 2 bases, the J end lost 8 bases, and 11 bases lay between the germline ends.